Each of the 13 T cell receptor beta chains below was sequenced from the same sample in a study of patients and donors after allogeneic stem cell transplantation. TCRdb processed the RT-PCR reads anew with MiXCR; each CDR3 protein has one entry. The sample gives roughly 940,000 distinct CDR3 sequences, approximately 18% of which show up once; 5% to 6.5% is in the top ten. The sample consisted of blood, either unsorted or a sorted T cell fraction (not recorded which). The receptors were sampled from a human donor who was either an allogeneic HSCT recipient or a stem cell or donor lymphocyte infusion donor (not recorded which). It is not recorded whose cells these are; they may come from a transplant donor.

The chain joins TRBV9 to TRBJ2-2; TRBD2 is a possible D gene (6 bases). The V end was cut by 3 bases, the J end by 0 bases, with 12 bases between. The CDR3 length is 16 residues. Germline V CDR1 and CDR2: SGDLS, YYNGEE. The CDR3 sequence is CASSARTNPNTGELFF. The CDR3 coding sequence is TGTGCCAGCAGCGCCCGGACTAACCCGAACACCGGGGAGCTGTTTTTT.

The gene calls are TRBV12-3 or TRBV12-4 and TRBJ1-3; D not certain. The V gene lost 3 bases and the J gene lost 0 bases, with 6 bases spanning the gap. CDR3 length equals 14 residues. Written as DNA, the CDR3 is TGTGCCAGCAGTTTGATGAGCTCTGGAAACACCATATATTTT. Translation gives CASSLMSSGNTIYF.

This clonotype was seen more than once but under ten times. The chain uses TRBV12-3 or TRBV12-4 and TRBJ2-3; the D gene is possibly TRBD2 (6 bases). Trimming removed 6 bases at V and 4 bases at J, with 14 bases between. The CDR3 contains 14 residues. CDR3 residues: CASSLTPGADTQYF. CDR3 coding DNA: TGTGCCAGCAGCCTGACACCGGGGGCAGATACGCAGTATTTT.

This clonotype was found a few times. The genes are TRBV29-1 and TRBJ2-3, with 7 bases fitting TRBD1. Germline lookup yields CDR1 SQVTM and CDR2 ANQGSEA. This CDR3 contains 12 residues. Germline trimming cut 6 bases from V and 6 bases from J; bases unmatched to any gene: 6. The DNA for the CDR3 is TGCAGCGTGCGACAGGGCAGCGATACGCAGTATTTT. Protein sequence: CSVRQGSDTQYF.

The rearrangement joins TRBV5-1 to TRBJ1-6; possibly TRBD1 for D (5 bases). The germline V gene has CDR1 SGHRS and CDR2 YFSETQ. This CDR3 region has 14 residues. Deletions cut 2 bases from V and 6 bases from J, with 9 bases between. This CDR3 is CASSFMGTNSPLHF. CDR3 nucleotide sequence: TGCGCCAGCAGCTTCATGGGGACTAATTCACCCCTCCACTTT. The whole variable domain, remainder taken from reference TRBV5-1 and TRBJ1-6, is KAGVTQTPRYLIKTRGQQVTLSCSPISGHRSVSWYQQTPGQGLQFLFEYFSETQRNKGNFPGRFSGRQFSNSRSEMNVSTLELGDSALYLCASSFMGTNSPLHFGNGTRLTVT.

This clonotype was seen repeatedly, ten times or more. A junction boundary mismatches the germline segment, possibly from a read error. The chain has TRBV5-1 and TRBJ1-1; tentative D call: TRBD1 (5 bases). This CDR3 has 14 amino acids. Germline CDR1 SGHRS, CDR2 YFSETQ. The CDR3 DNA reads TGTGCCAGCAGTTTAGCGGGCGGGGGCACTGAAGCTTTCTTT. Its protein product is CASSLAGGGTEAFF.

The chain carries TRBV24-1 and TRBJ2-3; perhaps TRBD2 as D (6 bases). The V end lost 1 base, the J end lost 4 bases, and 14 bases lay between the germline ends. This CDR3 has 16 residues. Germline V CDR1 and CDR2: KGHDR, SFDVKD. The chain's CDR3 is CATSDLRREGSDTQYF. In nucleotides, the CDR3 is TGTGCCACCAGTGATTTAAGGCGGGAAGGGTCAGATACGCAGTATTTT.

This clonotype was seen only a few times. J is TRBJ1-5 and V is TRBV5-1, with TRBD1 matching 9 bases. J lost 7 bases, V lost 4 bases, and 12 bases had no gene match. The CDR3 is 16 residues long. CDR1 and CDR2 from the germline V gene are SGHRS and YFSETQ. This CDR3 reads CASSPLPTGGLQPQHF. In DNA form, the CDR3 reads TGCGCCAGCAGCCCACTCCCGACAGGGGGATTGCAGCCCCAGCATTTT.

The gene calls are TRBV6-2 or TRBV6-3 and TRBJ2-7; 7 positions agree with TRBD1. J was trimmed by 4 bases and V by 6 bases; bases with no gene match: 9. Germline V CDR1 and CDR2: MNHEY, SVGEGT. CDR3 length: 14 amino acids. The CDR3 DNA is TGTGCCAGCAGATCCGGGACAGCTATATACGAGCAGTACTTC. Translating gives CASRSGTAIYEQYF.

This clonotype has just a few counts. The J gene is TRBJ2-1, the V gene TRBV18; no definite D call. Germline assignment: CDR1 KGHSH and CDR2 LQKENI. The V end was cut by 1 base, the J end by 7 bases, with 11 bases between. The CDR3 consists of 14 residues. DNA for the CDR3: TGTGCCAGCTCACCACGAGGAGTTCTTAATGAGCAGTTCTTC. It yields the protein CASSPRGVLNEQFF.

This clonotype was detected ten times or more. The chain employs TRBV29-1 and TRBJ2-1; weak D call: TRBD1 (5 bases). Germline V lookup: CDR1 SQVTM, CDR2 ANQGSEA. Trimming left V 2 bases short and J 6 bases short, with 11 bases between. The length of the CDR3 is 13 residues. CDR3: CSVEPGQTNEQFF. The CDR3 nucleotides read TGCAGCGTTGAACCCGGACAAACCAATGAGCAGTTCTTC.

This chain links TRBV7-9 with TRBJ1-1; D not resolved. V lost 2 bases and J lost 6, with 7 bases in between. The length of the CDR3 is 12 residues. Germline CDR1 SEHNR, CDR2 FQNEAQ (reference sequence). CDR3 DNA: TGTGCCAGCAGCTTAACAGAGGCTGAAGCTTTCTTT. This sequence encodes CASSLTEAEAFF. The full variable domain, in which reference TRBV7-9 and TRBJ1-1 provide the parts outside the CDR3, is DTGVSQNPRHKITKRGQNVTFRCDPISEHNRLYWYRQTLGQGPEFLTYFQNEAQLEKSRLLSDRFSAERPKGSFSTLEIQRTEQGDSAMYLCASSLTEAEAFFGQGTRLTVV.

This clonotype was seen more than once but under ten times. V and J are TRBV7-8 and TRBJ2-2, with TRBD1 matching 8 bases. The CDR3 is 17 residues long. V trimming: 5 bases; J trimming: 6 bases; junction bases outside the gene matches: 14. Per the germline V gene, CDR1 is SGHVS and CDR2 is FQNEAQ. The CDR3 DNA sequence: TGTGCCAGCAGCCCGGGACAGGCGAATTCCTATTCCGGGGAGCTGTTTTTT. Its translation: CASSPGQANSYSGELFF.